The 21 T cell receptor beta chains below all came from one sample that was sequenced in a study of OX40 agonist ivuxolimab in advanced cancers. The data were produced by immunoSEQ multiplex PCR, yet TCRdb's version contains in-frame clones alone and is incomplete. The sample comprises tens of thousands of clones, approximately 86% of which are singletons, and around three fifths rests with the top ten. The specimen was CD4+ or CD8+ T cells sorted from blood, collected in a trial of the OX40 agonist ivuxolimab. All receptors come from an adult with an advanced solid tumor such as melanoma, head and neck, liver or kidney cancer.

This clone has just one count. The chain links TRBV28 to TRBJ1-2; TRBD1 agrees at 8 bases. Germline V CDR1 and CDR2: MDHEN, SYDVKM. V shed 3 bases and J 4 bases; nucleotides not matched to a gene: 1. The CDR3 runs to 13 residues. The CDR3 here is CASSFRGLYGYTF. CDR3 nucleotide sequence: TGTGCCAGCAGTTTCAGGGGGCTCTATGGCTACACCTTC.

The chain is built from TRBV7-2 and TRBJ2-5, with D maybe TRBD1 (6 bases). Trimming stripped 2 bases from V and 0 bases from J, with 10 bases between. CDR3 length: 15 residues. Germline loops: CDR1 SGHTA, CDR2 FQGNSA. The CDR3 spells CASSLLTGYQETQYF. DNA for the CDR3: TGTGCCAGCAGCTTACTAACAGGGTACCAAGAGACCCAGTACTTC.

CDR3 amino acids: CASSVAGTGVGYTF. The DNA for the CDR3 is TGTGCCAGCAGCGTAGCGGGGACAGGGGTCGGCTACACCTTC. The chain couples TRBV9 to TRBJ1-2; 10 bases are shared with TRBD1. The CDR3 is 14 amino acids. CDR1 and CDR2 from the germline V gene are SGDLS and YYNGEE. V lost 0 bases to trimming and J lost 8 bases; unmatched junction nucleotides: 4.

The chain uses TRBV29-1 and TRBJ2-7; D possibly corresponds to TRBD1 (5 bases). The CDR3 loop spans 12 amino acids. The ends were cut back, 4 bases at V and 2 bases at J, with 9 bases in the middle. CDR1 is SQVTM and CDR2 is ANQGSEA in the germline V gene. The CDR3 region is CSVVGAPYEQYF. CDR3 DNA: TGCAGCGTTGTAGGGGCCCCCTACGAGCAGTACTTC.

This chain connects TRBV25-1 to TRBJ2-3; D is perhaps TRBD2 (7 bases). The V gene lost 3 bases and the J gene lost 4 bases, with 14 bases spanning the gap. The CDR3 covers 15 residues. The germline V gene has CDR1 MGHDK and CDR2 SYGVNS. CDR3 region: CASSDRGAGADTQYF. For the CDR3, the DNA is TGTGCCAGCAGTGATCGGGGGGCAGGCGCAGATACGCAGTATTTT.

The V call is TRBV27, the J call TRBJ2-1; 10 positions match TRBD2. The CDR3 sequence is 16 residues long. With 8 bases clipped from V and 0 bases from J, the junction kept 7 bases outside the gene matches. Germline CDR1 and CDR2: MNHEY and SMNVEV (reference sequence). CDR3 in DNA: TGTGCCAGCTGGACTAGCGGTTTCAGCTCCTACAATGAGCAGTTCTTC. Its protein is CASWTSGFSSYNEQFF.

This chain joins TRBV27 and TRBJ2-2; weak D call: TRBD1 (5 bases). The CDR3 has 18 amino acids. V dropped 6 bases and J dropped 2 bases, with 22 bases sitting between them. The V gene's germline CDR1 is MNHEY and CDR2 SMNVEV (reference sequence). CDR3 nucleotides: TGTGCCAGCAGGAATGGATGGCTCGGCCAGGGAAACACCGGGGAGCTGTTTTTT. This encodes CASRNGWLGQGNTGELFF.

This chain uses TRBV7-9 with TRBJ1-1, with a possible D match to TRBD1 (5 bases). Trimming removed 4 bases from V and 4 bases from J, with 22 bases in between. This CDR3 has 17 amino acids. The V gene's germline CDR1 is SEHNR and CDR2 FQNEAQ (reference sequence). In nucleotides, the CDR3 is TGTGCCAGCAGCTCAAGCCAGGGATGGAGGAGTGGCACTGAAGCTTTCTTT. It specifies CASSSSQGWRSGTEAFF.

This clone showed up just once. The chain couples TRBV4-3 to TRBJ2-3; TRBD2 aligns across 9 bases. The CDR3 contains 16 residues. Germline V CDR1 and CDR2: LGHNA, YSLEER. The ends lost 2 bases at V and 6 bases at J; junction bases unmatched: 9. This chain's CDR3 is CASSQNRGGAVDTQYF. CDR3 DNA: TGCGCCAGCAGCCAAAACCGCGGGGGGGCGGTGGATACGCAGTATTTT.

The V call is TRBV28, the J call TRBJ2-7, with D possibly matching TRBD1 (6 bases). Trimming left V 3 bases short and J 6 bases short, with 12 bases between. CDR1 and CDR2 (germline): MDHEN, SYDVKM. The CDR3 covers 13 residues. In DNA form, the CDR3 reads TGTGCCAGCAGTTTGACAGGCTGGGCCGAGCAGTACTTC. Its protein is CASSLTGWAEQYF.

The genes are TRBV7-2 and TRBJ2-3; D is perhaps TRBD2 (5 bases). V was clipped by 2 bases and J by 0 bases, with 9 bases between them. The CDR3 has 15 amino acids. From germline, CDR1 is SGHTA and CDR2 FQGNSA. The CDR3 here is CASSLIGGSTDTQYF. CDR3 in DNA: TGTGCCAGCAGCTTAATTGGAGGTAGCACAGATACGCAGTATTTT.

This clone was detected once. The chain links TRBV7-9 to TRBJ2-5, with 7 bases matching TRBD1. The germline V gene has CDR1 SEHNR and CDR2 FQNEAQ (reference sequence). The CDR3 consists of 12 residues. The V and J ends lost 5 bases and 3 bases, in that order; junction bases with no gene match: 0. The CDR3 region is CASSGTEETQYF. CDR3 DNA: TGTGCCAGCAGCGGGACAGAAGAGACCCAGTACTTC.

The CDR3 reads CASSPIQPGGLGNTIYF. In nucleotides, the CDR3 is TGTGCCAGCAGTCCCATTCAACCGGGTGGTTTAGGGAACACCATATATTTT. J is TRBJ1-3 and V is TRBV9; D is unclear. V was clipped by 5 bases and J by 7 bases, with 25 bases between them. The length of the CDR3 is 17 residues. CDR1 is SGDLS and CDR2 is YYNGEE in the germline V gene.

This clone was counted once. The CDR3 loop reads CASSLVGDHSYGYTF. CDR3 in DNA: TGTGCCAGCAGCTTAGTTGGGGATCACAGTTATGGCTACACCTTC. This chain uses TRBV11-1 with TRBJ1-2, with no clear D. With 1 base removed from V and 5 bases from J, the gap between germline ends came to 14 bases. There are 15 residues in the CDR3. CDR1 SGHAT and CDR2 FQDESV come from the germline V gene (reference sequence).

This sequence joins TRBV27 and TRBJ2-5; 8 bases agree with TRBD1. CDR1 MNHEY and CDR2 SMNVEV come from the germline V gene (reference sequence). This CDR3 is built from 13 residues. Germline trimming cut 8 bases from V and 6 bases from J; bases unmatched to any gene: 8. The CDR3 DNA follows: TGTGCCAGCTCGGGACAGGTGGACAAGACCCAGTACTTC. It yields the protein CASSGQVDKTQYF.

This clone was recorded a few times. The CDR3 DNA is TGTGCCAGCAGGCAAGTTTACGAGCAGTACTTC. Protein: CASRQVYEQYF. This chain joins TRBV6-5 and TRBJ2-7, with unresolved D. The CDR3 sequence is 11 residues long. Per germline, CDR1 MNHEY and CDR2 SVGAGI. The V end was cut by 6 bases, the J end by 4 bases, with 7 bases between.

V is TRBV25-1 and J is TRBJ1-1; weak D call: TRBD1 (6 bases). Germline V gene lookup returns CDR1 MGHDK and CDR2 SYGVNS. The CDR3 runs 15 residues. The ends were cut back, 4 bases at V and 3 bases at J, with 15 bases in the middle. CDR3 amino acids: CASSARDIRDTEAFF. Here the CDR3 DNA reads TGTGCCAGCAGTGCCCGGGACATTCGGGACACTGAAGCTTTCTTT.

The chain uses TRBV28 and TRBJ1-2, with 8 positions matching TRBD1. CDR3 length: 15 amino acids. Trimming at V came to 3 bases and at J to 4 bases, leaving 7 bases not matched to a gene. Germline lookup yields CDR1 MDHEN and CDR2 SYDVKM. This chain's CDR3 is CASSLVTGGTYGYTF. The CDR3 DNA sequence: TGTGCCAGCAGTTTGGTAACAGGGGGAACCTATGGCTACACCTTC.

In DNA, the CDR3 is TGTGCCAGCAGTTTATCGAAAATAGGCTATGGCTACACCTTC. This codes for CASSLSKIGYGYTF. V and J are TRBV27 and TRBJ1-2, with no clear D. Germline V gene sequence: CDR1 MNHEY, CDR2 SMNVEV (reference sequence). The CDR3 has 14 residues. With 0 bases removed from V and 4 bases from J, the gap between germline ends came to 9 bases.

This clone was seen only once. V is TRBV10-2 and J is TRBJ2-7; a possible D gene is TRBD1 (7 bases). This CDR3 comprises 15 residues. Trimming took 6 bases from V and 4 from J, leaving 19 bases between them. CDR1 WSHSY and CDR2 SAAADI come from the germline V gene. CDR3 nucleotides: TGCGCCAGCAGGGAGGGGATAGGACAGGAGTACGAGCAGTACTTC. Its protein product is CASREGIGQEYEQYF.

The chain is built from TRBV7-9 and TRBJ2-3; D is ambiguous. Deletions cut 7 bases from V and 4 bases from J, with 15 bases between. Germline V gene sequence: CDR1 SEHNR, CDR2 FQNEAQ (reference sequence). The CDR3 has 14 amino acids. The CDR3, as DNA: TGTGCCAGCACCCGCCTAGGGATCCCAGATACGCAGTATTTT. It is translated as CASTRLGIPDTQYF. Supplemented by reference TRBV7-9 and TRBJ2-3, the full variable domain reads DTGVSQNPRHKITKRGQNVTFRCDPISEHNRLYWYRQTLGQGPEFLTYFQNEAQLEKSRLLSDRFSAERPKGSFSTLEIQRTEQGDSAMYLCASTRLGIPDTQYFGPGTRLTVL.